The source of this T cell receptor (beta chain) is a study of CD8+CD57+ T cells in acquired aplastic anemia. Background on the study: Sorted CD4+ and CD8+ cells gave an average of around 3.3 ug of DNA. Healthy donors averaged around 11 million reads for CD4+ cells.

Germline V gives CDR1 ENHRY, CDR2 SYGVKD. The V end lost 6 bases, the J end lost 6 bases, and 22 bases lay between the germline ends. The CDR3 is made up of 16 amino acids. This clonotype was recorded many times. Antigen: not known. TCR beta VDJ and CDR3 profiling used genomic DNA as template. TCRdb recomputed calls from the reads with MiXCR, one row per CDR3 protein. Among 180,000 or so distinct CDR3 sequences listed, about half were seen once. General study results and limits: Patients did not significantly differ from controls in CD8+ Simpson's diversity. Comparison of patients with controls identified 25 to 30 shared CD8+ CDR3 sequences.

The sequencing input was sorted CD4+, CD8+, or CD8+CD57+ T cells (not recorded which) from PBMCs. The V and J genes are TRBV10-3 and TRBJ2-3; a weak D match, TRBD1 (6 bases). The TCR sequence derives from a human donor in good health. The CDR3 DNA sequence: TGTGCCATCAGCGGAGACAGGAGCCCCTCTGCCGATACGCAGTATTTT. Residues: CAISGDRSPSADTQYF.